This T cell receptor beta chain was identified in a study of human T cells and chemical hapten exposure. The sample's time point: patch test 1, 2 weeks after DPC sensitization. Treatment in this sample: therapeutic diphenylcyclopropenone sensitization with weekly scalp DPC. The germline gives CDR1 SGHTA, CDR2 FQGTGA. V was trimmed by 6 bases and J by 11 bases, leaving 17 bases between them. The CDR3 contains 13 residues. TCRdb independently ran MiXCR on the RACE reads; one entry per CDR3 protein. The sample holds 95,000 to 150,000 distinct CDR3 sequences, around 13% seen once. This clonotype appeared many times.

The sequences come from whole blood, collected in connection with sensitization to the hapten diphenylcyclopropenone (DPC). The clonotype originates from a man aged 18 to 29 with alopecia areata. Some clones in this sample may be carry-over from other donors' samples. The V gene is TRBV7-3, the J gene TRBJ2-4; the D gene is possibly TRBD2 (5 bases). In DNA, the CDR3 is TGTGCCAGCAGTTTGTCCAGAGTGGAGGTTCAGTACTTC. Translation: CASSLSRVEVQYF.